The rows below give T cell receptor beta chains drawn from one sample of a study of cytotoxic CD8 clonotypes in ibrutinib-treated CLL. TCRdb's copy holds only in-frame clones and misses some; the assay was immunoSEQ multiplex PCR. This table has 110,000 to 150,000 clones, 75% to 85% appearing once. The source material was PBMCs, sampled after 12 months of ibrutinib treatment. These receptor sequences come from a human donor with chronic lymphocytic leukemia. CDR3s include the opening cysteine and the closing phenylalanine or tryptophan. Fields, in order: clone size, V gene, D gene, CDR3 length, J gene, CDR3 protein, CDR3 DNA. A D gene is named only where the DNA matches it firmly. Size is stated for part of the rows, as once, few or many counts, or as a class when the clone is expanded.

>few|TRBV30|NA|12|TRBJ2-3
CACTTRGDTQYF
TGTGCCTGCACTACAAGGGGGGATACGCAGTATTTT
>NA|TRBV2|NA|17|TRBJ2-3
CASSELGGLRSTDTQYF
TGTGCCAGCAGTGAACTGGGTGGCCTCAGAAGCACAGATACGCAGTATTTT
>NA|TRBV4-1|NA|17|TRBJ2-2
CASSPLIRLANTGELFF
TGCGCCAGCAGCCCCCTAATCCGACTAGCGAACACCGGGGAGCTGTTTTTT
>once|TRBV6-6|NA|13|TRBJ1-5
CASQPGRGQPQHF
TGTGCCAGCCAACCAGGTAGGGGCCAGCCCCAGCATTTT
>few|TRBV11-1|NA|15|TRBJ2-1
CASSHRTVSYNEQFF
TGTGCCAGCAGCCACCGGACCGTCTCCTACAATGAGCAGTTCTTC
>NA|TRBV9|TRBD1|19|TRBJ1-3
CASSPRDRGRVGSGNTIYF
TGTGCCAGCAGCCCACGGGACAGGGGACGGGTAGGGTCTGGAAACACCATATATTTT
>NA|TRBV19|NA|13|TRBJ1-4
CAISNREGEKLFF
TGTGCCATCAGCAACAGGGAGGGTGAAAAACTGTTTTTT
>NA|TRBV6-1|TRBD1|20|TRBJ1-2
CASSEATRGLFRGQNYGYTF
TGTGCCAGCAGTGAGGCAACGAGGGGGCTTTTTAGGGGCCAGAACTATGGCTACACCTTC
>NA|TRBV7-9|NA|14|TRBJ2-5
CASSPRRDGETQYF
TGTGCCAGCAGCCCCCGGAGGGACGGGGAGACCCAGTACTTC
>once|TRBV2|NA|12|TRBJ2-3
CASSPLVDTQYF
TGTGCCAGCAGCCCCCTCGTAGATACGCAGTATTTT
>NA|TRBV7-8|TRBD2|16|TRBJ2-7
CASSPVRASGTYEQYF
TGTGCCAGCAGCCCTGTAAGGGCTAGCGGGACGTACGAGCAGTACTTC
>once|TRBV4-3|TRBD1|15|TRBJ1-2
CASSLRTGANYGYTF
TGCGCCAGCAGCCTACGGACAGGAGCTAACTATGGCTACACCTTC
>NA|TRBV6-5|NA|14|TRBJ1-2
CASSFTPGPYGYTF
TGTGCCAGCAGTTTCACCCCGGGCCCCTATGGCTACACCTTC
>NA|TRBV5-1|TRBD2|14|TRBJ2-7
CASSPGLAVDEQYF
TGCGCCAGCAGCCCGGGGCTAGCGGTAGACGAGCAGTACTTC
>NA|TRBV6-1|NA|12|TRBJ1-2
CASRTPAYGYTF
TGTGCCAGCCGGACACCAGCCTATGGCTACACCTTC
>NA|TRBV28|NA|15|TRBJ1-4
CASHTYSWGLEKLFF
TGTGCCAGCCACACCTACTCCTGGGGGCTTGAAAAACTGTTTTTT
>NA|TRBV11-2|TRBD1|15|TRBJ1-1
CASSLVQGAGTEAFF
TGTGCCAGCAGCTTAGTCCAGGGGGCGGGCACTGAAGCTTTCTTT
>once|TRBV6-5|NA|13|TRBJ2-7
CASRIAAGHEQYF
TGTGCCAGCAGAATAGCGGCAGGCCACGAGCAGTACTTC
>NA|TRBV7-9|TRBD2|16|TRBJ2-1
CASRPTTSGRYNEQFF
TGTGCCAGCAGACCAACGACTAGCGGGAGATACAATGAGCAGTTCTTC
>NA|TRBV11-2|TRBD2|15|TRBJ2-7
CASSPRTSGSYEQYF
TGTGCCAGCAGCCCGAGGACTAGCGGGAGCTACGAGCAGTACTTC
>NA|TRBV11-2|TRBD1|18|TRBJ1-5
CASSLVWGTGVRNQPQHF
TGTGCCAGCAGCTTAGTTTGGGGGACAGGGGTTCGCAATCAGCCCCAGCATTTT
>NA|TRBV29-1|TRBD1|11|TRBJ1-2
CSVRDREGYTF
TGCAGCGTTCGAGACAGGGAAGGCTACACCTTC
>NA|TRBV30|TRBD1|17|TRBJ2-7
CAGYLETTRTGRYEQYF
TGTGCCGGGTACCTCGAGACGACGAGGACAGGGCGTTACGAGCAGTACTTC
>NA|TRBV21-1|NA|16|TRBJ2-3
CASSKNWREEPDTQYF
TGTGCCAGCAGCAAAAACTGGCGGGAGGAACCAGATACGCAGTATTTT
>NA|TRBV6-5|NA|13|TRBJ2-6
CASKKSGANVLTF
TGTGCCAGCAAGAAGTCTGGGGCCAACGTCCTGACTTTC
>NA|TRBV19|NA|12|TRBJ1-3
CASSIPRNTIYF
TGTGCCAGTAGTATTCCGCGGAACACCATATATTTT
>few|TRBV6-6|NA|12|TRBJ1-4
CASRGGDEKLFF
TGTGCCAGCCGTGGGGGGGATGAAAAACTGTTTTTT
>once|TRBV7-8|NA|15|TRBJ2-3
CASSLARTSTDTQYF
TGTGCCAGCAGCTTAGCGCGAACTAGCACAGATACGCAGTATTTT
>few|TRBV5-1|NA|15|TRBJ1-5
CASSLQGYDNQPQHF
TGCGCCAGCAGCTTACAGGGATACGACAATCAGCCCCAGCATTTT
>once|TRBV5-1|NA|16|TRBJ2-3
CASSWGLGGDTDTQYF
TGCGCCAGCAGCTGGGGCCTGGGAGGAGACACAGATACGCAGTATTTT
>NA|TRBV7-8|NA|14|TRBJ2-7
CASSFGVSGYEQYF
TGTGCCAGCAGCTTTGGGGTTTCCGGCTACGAGCAGTACTTC
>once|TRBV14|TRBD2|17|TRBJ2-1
CASSQGGTSGRDNEQFF
TGTGCCAGCAGCCAAGGGGGGACTAGCGGGAGGGACAATGAGCAGTTCTTC
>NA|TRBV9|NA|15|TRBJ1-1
CASSVGAGPNTEAFF
TGTGCCAGCAGCGTTGGGGCAGGTCCGAACACTGAAGCTTTCTTT
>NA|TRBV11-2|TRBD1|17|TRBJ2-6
CASSSGQGSSGANVLTF
TGTGCCAGCAGCTCGGGACAGGGAAGCTCTGGGGCCAACGTCCTGACTTTC
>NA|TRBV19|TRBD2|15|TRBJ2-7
CASSIEASGYYEQYF
TGTGCCAGTAGTATTGAGGCTAGCGGCTACTACGAGCAGTACTTC